Each of the 20 T cell receptor beta chains below was sequenced from the same sample in a study of shared clonotypes between healthy human individuals. Assay used: immunoSEQ multiplex PCR; TCRdb lists only in-frame clones, some missing. The top ten hold 15% to 20% of the sample, which has 300,000 to 400,000 clones, more than 75% seen once. Sequencing input: memory CD8+ T cells sorted from blood. As for subset: CD45RO+ cells pooled with CCR7-negative TemRA cells. These TCRs come from a man in his late teens or twenties in good health.

The chain joins TRBV7-2 to TRBJ2-7, with 7 bases lining up with TRBD1. Trimming removed 4 bases from V and 0 bases from J; junction bases left unmatched: 6. Germline V gene lookup returns CDR1 SGHTA and CDR2 FQGNSA. The CDR3 has 15 amino acids. The CDR3 region is CASSSTGLSSYEQYF. In DNA form, the CDR3 reads TGTGCCAGCAGCTCGACAGGGCTTTCCTCCTACGAGCAGTACTTC.

V and J are TRBV14 and TRBJ1-2; D remains unclear. This CDR3 region has 15 residues. V was shortened by 0 bases and J by 2 bases, with 10 bases between the two germline ends. In germline, CDR1 is SGHDN, CDR2 FVKESK. CDR3 nucleotide sequence: TGTGCCAGCAGCCAAGATTTACGCCCCAACTATGGCTACACCTTC. This codes for CASSQDLRPNYGYTF.

The chain has TRBV7-8 and TRBJ2-1, with D perhaps TRBD2 (5 bases). This CDR3 has 13 amino acids. Per the germline V gene, CDR1 is SGHVS and CDR2 is FQNEAQ. The V end was cut by 3 bases, the J end by 8 bases, with 11 bases between. As DNA, the CDR3 is TGTGCCAGCAGCTTTGGGCTAGCCTATGAGCAGTTCTTC. It specifies CASSFGLAYEQFF.

This sequence joins TRBV4-1 and TRBJ2-4, with a possible D match to TRBD2 (5 bases). The CDR3 totals 15 residues. Germline CDR1 and CDR2: MGHRA and YSYEKL. The V and J ends lost 1 base and 8 bases respectively, with 15 bases between them. The DNA for the CDR3 is TGCGCCAGCAGCCAAGGTTTCGCATCCGGGGACATTCAGTACTTC. Its protein is CASSQGFASGDIQYF.

This clone was detected once. This sequence joins TRBV6-5 and TRBJ2-5; 11 bases map to TRBD2. The CDR3 is made up of 15 amino acids. V trimming: 6 bases; J trimming: 3 bases; junction bases outside the gene matches: 6. Germline V CDR1 and CDR2: MNHEY, SVGAGI. The CDR3 coding sequence is TGTGCCAGCAGCTCTAGCGGGGGGACCGAAGAGACCCAGTACTTC. This sequence encodes CASSSSGGTEETQYF.

The rearrangement joins TRBV9 to TRBJ1-3; D remains ambiguous. Germline V lookup: CDR1 SGDLS, CDR2 YYNGEE. CDR3 length: 14 residues. Trimming pared 3 bases from V and 1 base from J, leaving 8 bases between. CDR3 residues: CASSAAGSGNTIYF. The CDR3 DNA follows: TGTGCCAGCAGCGCTGCGGGATCTGGAAACACCATATATTTT.

The rearrangement links TRBV5-6 to TRBJ2-7; D tentatively reads TRBD1 or TRBD2 (5 bases each). Deletions cut 3 bases from V and 1 base from J, with 17 bases between. Germline V gene data show CDR1 as SGHDT and CDR2 as YYEEEE. The CDR3 has 16 amino acids. CDR3 in amino acids: CASSWLNGTLSYEQYF. The CDR3 bases are TGTGCCAGCAGCTGGCTAAACGGGACGCTATCCTACGAGCAGTACTTC.

The rearrangement links TRBV6-6 to TRBJ2-7; the D call may be TRBD1 or TRBD2 (6 bases each). V lost 7 bases and J lost 7, with 20 bases in between. The CDR3 covers 14 residues. The germline gives CDR1 MNHNY, CDR2 SVGAGI (reference sequence). The CDR3 nucleotides read TGTGCCAGCACCCCAATAGGGGGGATCGGAGAGCAGTACTTC. This sequence encodes CASTPIGGIGEQYF.

The rearrangement uses TRBV5-1 and TRBJ2-3; 7 bases are a match to TRBD2. The CDR3 sequence is 16 residues long. The J segment lost 3 bases and the V segment lost 1 base, leaving 8 bases of the junction unmatched. Germline CDR1 reads SGHRS; CDR2 reads YFSETQ. CDR3 residues: CASSLPPGGSTDTQYF. CDR3 bases: TGCGCCAGCAGCTTGCCACCCGGCGGGAGTACAGATACGCAGTATTTT.

The rearrangement links TRBV15 to TRBJ1-6, with 11 bases identical to TRBD1. J was trimmed by 9 bases and V by 5 bases; bases with no gene match: 3. The CDR3 runs 14 residues. Germline V gene lookup returns CDR1 LNHNV and CDR2 YYDKDF (reference sequence). The CDR3, as DNA: TGTGCCACCAGCGCAGGGACAGGGGGTTCACCCCTCCACTTT. This encodes CATSAGTGGSPLHF.

The chain recombines TRBV4-2 with TRBJ1-6; no definite D call. The CDR3 runs 16 residues. V lost 0 bases, J lost 3 bases, and 9 bases lay in between. CDR1 is LGHNA and CDR2 is YNFKEQ in the germline V gene. The CDR3 is CASSQDLGFYNSPLHF. The CDR3 DNA follows: TGTGCCAGCAGCCAAGATTTAGGCTTCTATAATTCACCCCTCCACTTT.

The table lists this clone with a few counts. V gene TRBV5-6 combines with J gene TRBJ1-6, with TRBD1 as a possible D gene (6 bases). The CDR3 extends over 13 amino acids. Trimming removed 3 bases from V and 15 bases from J, with 16 bases in between. Germline values: CDR1 SGHDT, CDR2 YYEEEE. The CDR3, as DNA: TGTGCCAGCAGCTGGGGACATTCAGCGGACCTCCACTTT. Amino acids: CASSWGHSADLHF.

V is TRBV7-2 and J is TRBJ2-7; D call uncertain. Looked up from germline, CDR1 is SGHTA and CDR2 is FQGNSA. Trimming shortened V by 1 base and J by 2 bases, and 12 bases separated the two germline ends. This CDR3 contains 15 residues. CDR3: CASSLVVGDAYEQYF. CDR3 coding DNA: TGTGCCAGCAGCTTAGTCGTGGGCGACGCCTACGAGCAGTACTTC.

The rearrangement joins TRBV7-9 to TRBJ1-1; perhaps TRBD1 as D (5 bases). CDR1 is SEHNR, CDR2 FQNEAQ, per germline (reference sequence). The CDR3 contains 13 residues. Trimming removed 1 base at V and 6 bases at J, with 9 bases between. CDR3 in DNA: TGTGCCAGCAGCTTAGTGCAGGGTCCTGAAGCTTTCTTT. As protein: CASSLVQGPEAFF.

The J gene is TRBJ2-7, the V gene TRBV7-9; D gene ambiguous. The CDR3 has 12 amino acids. The V gene lost 2 bases and the J gene lost 4 bases, with 6 bases spanning the gap. Looked up from germline, CDR1 is SEHNR and CDR2 is FQNEAQ (reference sequence). The CDR3 nucleotides read TGTGCCAGCAGCTTAAAGTGGTACGAGCAGTACTTC. Protein: CASSLKWYEQYF.

This clone was found once. This chain connects TRBV7-2 to TRBJ1-2; D is ambiguous. This CDR3 is 11 amino acids long. Germline assignment: CDR1 SGHTA and CDR2 FQGNSA. V lost 5 bases and J 9 bases, leaving 10 bases between the germline ends. This CDR3 is CASSPAIRYTF. For the CDR3, the DNA is TGTGCCAGCAGCCCCGCTATACGCTACACCTTC. Drawing the rest from reference TRBV7-2 and TRBJ1-2, the complete variable domain is GAGVSQSPSNKVTEKGKDVELRCDPISGHTALYWYRQSLGQGLEFLIYFQGNSAPDKSGLPSDRFSAERTGGSVSTLTIQRTQQEDSAVYLCASSPAIRYTFGSGTRLTVV.

Notes on this clone: The same CDR3 arises from other DNA sequences in this sample as well. The rearrangement joins TRBV5-4 to TRBJ2-5; D remains ambiguous. The CDR3 contains 14 residues. V dropped 0 bases and J dropped 0 bases, with 6 bases sitting between them. Germline CDR1 and CDR2: SGHNT and YYREEE (reference sequence). CDR3 residues: CASSLGPYQETQYF. CDR3 bases: TGTGCCAGCAGCTTGGGTCCGTACCAAGAGACCCAGTACTTC. The variable domain in full, with the rest retrieved from reference TRBV5-4 and TRBJ2-5, is ETGVTQSPTHLIKTRGQQVTLRCSSQSGHNTVSWYQQALGQGPQFIFQYYREEENGRGNFPPRFSGLQFPNYSSELNVNALELDDSALYLCASSLGPYQETQYFGPGTRLLVL.

The V and J genes are TRBV13 and TRBJ2-3; D gene uncertain. Trimming left V 4 bases short and J 4 bases short, with 15 bases between. Germline CDR1 is PRHDT and CDR2 is FYEKMQ (reference sequence). The CDR3 loop spans 15 amino acids. CDR3 amino acids: CASSSTYAYADTQYF. The CDR3 nucleotides read TGTGCCAGCAGCTCCACCTACGCCTACGCAGATACGCAGTATTTT. Full variable domain (missing parts from reference TRBV13 and TRBJ2-3): AAGVIQSPRHLIKEKRETATLKCYPIPRHDTVYWYQQGPGQDPQFLISFYEKMQSDKGSIPDRFSAQQFSDYHSELNMSSLELGDSALYFCASSSTYAYADTQYFGPGTRLTVL.

V usage is TRBV19 and J usage is TRBJ2-7; 12 positions match TRBD2. J gave up 3 bases and V 2 bases, and 8 bases lay outside the gene matches. Germline values: CDR1 LNHDA, CDR2 SQIVND (reference sequence). The CDR3 is 17 amino acids. The DNA for the CDR3 is TGTGCCAGTAGTATAAGCTCGGGACTAGCGGGCATCTACGAGCAGTACTTC. Its translation: CASSISSGLAGIYEQYF.

This clone has only one observation. The gene calls are TRBV9 and TRBJ2-2; possible D gene TRBD1, 6 bases. From germline, CDR1 is SGDLS and CDR2 YYNGEE. The V and J ends lost 3 bases and 6 bases respectively, with 15 bases between them. The CDR3 runs to 15 residues. The CDR3, as DNA: TGTGCCAGCAGCGGATCAGGGGAGTTCGCCGGGGAGCTGTTTTTT. It codes for CASSGSGEFAGELFF.